This T cell receptor (beta chain) was retrieved from a study of T-cell memory formation after mild COVID-19. Study at large: Largely, TCR clusters stayed within a single donor. Study results and caveats: Pre-infection memory showed some responding clones, and this suggested that cross-reactive memory joined.

The CDR3 extends over 15 amino acids. The J segment lost 5 bases and the V segment lost 5 bases, leaving 8 bases of the junction unmatched. TCRdb reprocessed the 5' RACE reads with MiXCR, giving one entry per CDR3 protein. The table includes around 300,000 distinct CDR3 sequences, 12% to 15% detected once. About this clonotype: The target antigen is unknown.

The sample was PBMCs or a T cell subset sorted from them (not recorded which). The receptor comes from a man between 18 and 29 years old who had mild COVID-19 (a few samples of this study predate the infection). Cell type and time point are not known. The gene calls are TRBV12-3 or TRBV12-4 and TRBJ2-1, with 8 positions matching TRBD1. The CDR3 DNA reads TGTGCCAGCAGTCTAGGACAGGGCTGGGACAATGAGCAGTTCTTC. Amino acids: CASSLGQGWDNEQFF.